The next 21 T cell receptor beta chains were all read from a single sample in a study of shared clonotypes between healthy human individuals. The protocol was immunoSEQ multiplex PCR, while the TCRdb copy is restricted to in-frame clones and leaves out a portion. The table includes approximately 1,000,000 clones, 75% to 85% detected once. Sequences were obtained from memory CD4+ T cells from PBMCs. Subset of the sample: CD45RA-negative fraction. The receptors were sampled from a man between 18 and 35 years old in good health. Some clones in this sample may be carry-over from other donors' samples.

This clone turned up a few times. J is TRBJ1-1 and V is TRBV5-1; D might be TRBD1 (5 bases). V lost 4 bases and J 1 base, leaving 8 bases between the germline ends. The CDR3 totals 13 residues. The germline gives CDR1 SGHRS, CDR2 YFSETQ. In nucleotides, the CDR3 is TGCGCCAGCAGCGCCGGGACGAACACTGAAGCTTTCTTT. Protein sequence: CASSAGTNTEAFF.

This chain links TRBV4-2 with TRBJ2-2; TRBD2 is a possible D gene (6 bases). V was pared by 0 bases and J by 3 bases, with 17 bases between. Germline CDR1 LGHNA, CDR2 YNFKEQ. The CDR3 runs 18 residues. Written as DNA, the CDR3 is TGTGCCAGCAGCCAAGATTGGGTAGGCGGGACGGACACCGGGGAGCTGTTTTTT. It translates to CASSQDWVGGTDTGELFF.

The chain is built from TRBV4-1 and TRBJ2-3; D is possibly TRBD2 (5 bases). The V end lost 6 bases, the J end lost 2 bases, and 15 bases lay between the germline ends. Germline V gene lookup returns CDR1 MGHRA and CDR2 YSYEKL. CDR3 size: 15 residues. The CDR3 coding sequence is TGCGCCAGCAGTCGAAGACTACAAAACACAGATACGCAGTATTTT. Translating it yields CASSRRLQNTDTQYF.

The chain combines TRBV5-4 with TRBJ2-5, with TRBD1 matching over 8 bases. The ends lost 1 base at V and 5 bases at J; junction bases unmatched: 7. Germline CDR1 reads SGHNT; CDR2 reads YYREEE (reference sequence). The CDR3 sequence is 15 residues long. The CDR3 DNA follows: TGTGCCAGCAGCTTGCCAGGGGGCGCCAAGGAGACCCAGTACTTC. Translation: CASSLPGGAKETQYF.

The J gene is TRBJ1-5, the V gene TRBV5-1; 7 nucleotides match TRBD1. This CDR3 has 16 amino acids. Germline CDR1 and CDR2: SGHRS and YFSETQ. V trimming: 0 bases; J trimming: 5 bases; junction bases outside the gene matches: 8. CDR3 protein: CASSLDPTGNDQPQHF. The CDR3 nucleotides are TGCGCCAGCAGCTTGGATCCGACAGGGAATGATCAGCCCCAGCATTTT.

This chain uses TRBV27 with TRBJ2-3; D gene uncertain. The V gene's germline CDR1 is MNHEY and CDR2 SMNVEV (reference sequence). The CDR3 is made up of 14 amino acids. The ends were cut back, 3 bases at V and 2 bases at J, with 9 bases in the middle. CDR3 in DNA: TGTGCCAGCAGTTTCGGAAACCCCACAGATACGCAGTATTTT. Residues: CASSFGNPTDTQYF.

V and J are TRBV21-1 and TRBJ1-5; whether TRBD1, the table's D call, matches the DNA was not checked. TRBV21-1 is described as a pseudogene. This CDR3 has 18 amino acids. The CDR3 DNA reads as TGTGCCAGCAGAAGCAAAGTCGGCAGGGGCCAAAGGAATCAGCCCCAGCATTTT. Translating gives CASRSKVGRGQRNQPQHF.

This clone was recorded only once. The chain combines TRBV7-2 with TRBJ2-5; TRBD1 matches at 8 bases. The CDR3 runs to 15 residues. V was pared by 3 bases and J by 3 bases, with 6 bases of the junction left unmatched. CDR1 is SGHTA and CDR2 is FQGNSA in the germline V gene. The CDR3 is CASSFVQGAEETQYF. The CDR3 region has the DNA TGTGCCAGCAGCTTTGTTCAGGGGGCAGAAGAGACCCAGTACTTC.

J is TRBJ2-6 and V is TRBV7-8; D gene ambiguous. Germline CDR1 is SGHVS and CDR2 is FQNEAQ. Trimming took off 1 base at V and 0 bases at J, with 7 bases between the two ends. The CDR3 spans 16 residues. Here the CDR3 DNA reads TGTGCCAGCAGCTTAGGAACAGCCTCTGGGGCCAACGTCCTGACTTTC. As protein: CASSLGTASGANVLTF.

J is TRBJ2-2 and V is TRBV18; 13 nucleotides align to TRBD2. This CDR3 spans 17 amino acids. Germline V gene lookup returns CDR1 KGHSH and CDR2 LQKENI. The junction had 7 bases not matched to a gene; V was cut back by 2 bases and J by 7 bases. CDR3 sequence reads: CASSPMTTSGRNGELFF. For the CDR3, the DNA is TGTGCCAGCTCACCAATGACGACTAGCGGGAGGAACGGGGAGCTGTTTTTT.

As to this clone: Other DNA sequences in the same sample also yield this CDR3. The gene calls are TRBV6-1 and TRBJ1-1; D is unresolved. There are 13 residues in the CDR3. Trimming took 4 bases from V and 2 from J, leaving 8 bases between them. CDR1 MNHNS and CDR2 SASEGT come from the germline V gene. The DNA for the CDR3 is TGTGCCAGCAGTGTGAAGGGAAACACTGAAGCTTTCTTT. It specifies CASSVKGNTEAFF.

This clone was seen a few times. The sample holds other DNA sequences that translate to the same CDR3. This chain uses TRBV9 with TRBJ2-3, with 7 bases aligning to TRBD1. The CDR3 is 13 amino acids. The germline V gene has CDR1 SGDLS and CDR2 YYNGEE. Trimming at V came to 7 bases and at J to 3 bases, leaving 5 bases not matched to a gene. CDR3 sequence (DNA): TGTGCCAGCTCCTTACAGGGGACAGATACGCAGTATTTT. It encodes CASSLQGTDTQYF.

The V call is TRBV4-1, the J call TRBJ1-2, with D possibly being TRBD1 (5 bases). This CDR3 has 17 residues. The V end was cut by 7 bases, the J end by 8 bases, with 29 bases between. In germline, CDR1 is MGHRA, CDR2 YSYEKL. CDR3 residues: CASNPTGGAVGLRGYTF. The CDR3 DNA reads TGCGCCAGCAATCCGACTGGAGGGGCCGTAGGGCTTAGGGGCTACACCTTC.

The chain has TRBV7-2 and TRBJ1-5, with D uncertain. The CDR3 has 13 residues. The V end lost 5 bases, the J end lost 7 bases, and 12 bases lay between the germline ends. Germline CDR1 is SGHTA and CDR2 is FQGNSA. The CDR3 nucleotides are TGTGCCAGCAGCGCCCAGAGGCTGCAGCCCCAGCATTTT. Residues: CASSAQRLQPQHF.

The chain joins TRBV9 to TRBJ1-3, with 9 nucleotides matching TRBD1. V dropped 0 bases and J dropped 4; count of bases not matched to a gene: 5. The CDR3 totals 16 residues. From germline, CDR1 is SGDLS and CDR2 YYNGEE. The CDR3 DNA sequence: TGTGCCAGCAGCGTAGGGGCCGGGACAGGGGGAAACACCATATATTTT. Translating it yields CASSVGAGTGGNTIYF. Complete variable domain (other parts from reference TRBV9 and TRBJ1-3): DSGVTQTPKHLITATGQRVTLRCSPRSGDLSVYWYQQSLDQGLQFLIQYYNGEERAKGNILERFSAQQFPDLHSELNLSSLELGDSALYFCASSVGAGTGGNTIYFGEGSWLTVV.

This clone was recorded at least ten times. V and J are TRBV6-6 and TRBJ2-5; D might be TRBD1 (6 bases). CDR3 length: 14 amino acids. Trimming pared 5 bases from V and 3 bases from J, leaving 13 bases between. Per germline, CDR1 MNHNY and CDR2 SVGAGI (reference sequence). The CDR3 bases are TGTGCCAGCAGTCCCCCTTGGACAGAAGAGACCCAGTACTTC. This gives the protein CASSPPWTEETQYF.

CDR3 region: CASSPPEGKHSPLHF. In DNA, the CDR3 is TGTGCCAGCAGCCCCCCAGAGGGAAAGCATTCACCCCTCCACTTT. The chain combines TRBV7-2 with TRBJ1-6; D not resolved. Germline assignment: CDR1 SGHTA and CDR2 FQGNSA. This CDR3 has 15 amino acids. Trimming removed 5 bases at V and 8 bases at J, with 16 bases between.

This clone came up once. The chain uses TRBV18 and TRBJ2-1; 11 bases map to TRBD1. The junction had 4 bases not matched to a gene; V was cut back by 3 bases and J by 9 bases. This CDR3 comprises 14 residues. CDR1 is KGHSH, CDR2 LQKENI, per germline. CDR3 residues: CASSPDGTGGEQFF. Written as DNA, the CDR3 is TGTGCCAGCTCACCCGACGGGACAGGGGGTGAGCAGTTCTTC.

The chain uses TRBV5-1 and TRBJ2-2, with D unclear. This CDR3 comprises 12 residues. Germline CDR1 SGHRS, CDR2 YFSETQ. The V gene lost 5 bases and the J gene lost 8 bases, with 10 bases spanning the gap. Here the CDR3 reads CASRSNRGELFF. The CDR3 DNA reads TGCGCCAGCAGATCGAATAGGGGGGAGCTGTTTTTT. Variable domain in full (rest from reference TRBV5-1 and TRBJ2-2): KAGVTQTPRYLIKTRGQQVTLSCSPISGHRSVSWYQQTPGQGLQFLFEYFSETQRNKGNFPGRFSGRQFSNSRSEMNVSTLELGDSALYLCASRSNRGELFFGEGSRLTVL.

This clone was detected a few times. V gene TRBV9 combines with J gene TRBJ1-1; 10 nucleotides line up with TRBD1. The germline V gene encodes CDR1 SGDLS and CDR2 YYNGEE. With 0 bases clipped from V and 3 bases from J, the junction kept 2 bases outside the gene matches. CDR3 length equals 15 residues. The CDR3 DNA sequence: TGTGCCAGCAGCGTAGTCGGACAGGGGGACACTGAAGCTTTCTTT. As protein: CASSVVGQGDTEAFF.

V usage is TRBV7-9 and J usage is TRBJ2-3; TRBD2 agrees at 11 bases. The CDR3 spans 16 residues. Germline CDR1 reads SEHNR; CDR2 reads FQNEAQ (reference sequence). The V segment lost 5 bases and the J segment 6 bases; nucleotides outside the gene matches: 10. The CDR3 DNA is TGTGCCAGCAGCCAACAACTAGCGGGAGAGGGGGATACGCAGTATTTT. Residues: CASSQQLAGEGDTQYF.